The 15 T cell receptor beta chains reported below all come from one sample, sequenced in a study of blood T cell repertoires in COVID-19. Produced via immunoSEQ multiplex PCR; TCRdb's table is partial and in-frame only. The top ten clones hold 3% to 4% of a sample with tens of thousands of clones, 65% to 80% of them seen once. The sequencing input was peripheral blood. The source of these receptors is a man aged 60-69 years with acute or convalescent COVID-19.

This clone was seen just once. The chain combines TRBV27 with TRBJ1-2; TRBD1 aligns across 8 bases. CDR1 and CDR2 from the germline V gene are MNHEY and SMNVEV (reference sequence). The V and J ends lost 8 bases and 5 bases, in that order; junction bases with no gene match: 13. The CDR3 loop spans 15 amino acids. This chain's CDR3 is CASGLPGGGPYGYTF. In DNA form, the CDR3 reads TGTGCCAGCGGACTTCCAGGGGGCGGCCCTTATGGCTACACCTTC.

The chain carries TRBV19 and TRBJ2-3; 14 bases fit TRBD2. V lost 5 bases to trimming and J lost 4 bases; unmatched junction nucleotides: 8. This CDR3 contains 17 residues. Germline V gene data show CDR1 as LNHDA and CDR2 as SQIVND (reference sequence). CDR3 DNA: TGTGCCAGTAGTTCGGGACTAGCGGGAGACGGGTCAGATACGCAGTATTTT. This translates into CASSSGLAGDGSDTQYF.

This chain uses TRBV2 with TRBJ2-7; 7 bases align to TRBD1. This CDR3 has 13 amino acids. J lost 6 bases, V lost 8 bases, and 10 bases had no gene match. Germline V gene lookup returns CDR1 SNHLY and CDR2 FYNNEI. CDR3 sequence reads: CASSGTASREQYF. For the CDR3, the DNA is TGTGCCAGCTCCGGGACAGCCAGTCGCGAGCAGTACTTC.

The chain recombines TRBV24-1 with TRBJ2-1, with 7 bases matching TRBD1. The CDR3 is made up of 14 amino acids. The V gene end was trimmed by 5 bases and the J gene end by 7 bases; junction bases not matched to a gene: 7. Germline CDR1 is KGHDR and CDR2 is SFDVKD. The CDR3 is CATSVLGGRNEQFF. The DNA for the CDR3 is TGTGCCACCAGTGTTCTAGGGGGCCGGAATGAGCAGTTCTTC.

The table lists this clone with a few counts. The chain combines TRBV15 with TRBJ2-7; D perhaps matches TRBD1 (6 bases). Trimming left V 2 bases short and J 5 bases short, with 13 bases between. CDR3 size: 14 residues. In germline, CDR1 is LNHNV, CDR2 YYDKDF (reference sequence). CDR3 protein: CATSRPGQWNEQYF. CDR3 DNA: TGTGCCACCAGCAGACCGGGACAATGGAACGAGCAGTACTTC.

This clone was observed a handful of times. This chain uses TRBV10-3 with TRBJ1-5; D uncertain. Per the germline V gene, CDR1 is ENHRY and CDR2 is SYGVKD. The length of the CDR3 is 12 residues. V dropped 4 bases and J dropped 2 bases, with 3 bases sitting between them. In nucleotides, the CDR3 is TGTGCCATCAGTGTCGGCAATCAGCCCCAGCATTTT. It specifies CAISVGNQPQHF.

This rearrangement joins TRBV7-9 to TRBJ1-1, with D tentatively TRBD1 (6 bases). V lost 6 bases to trimming and J lost 5 bases, with 13 bases between them. From germline, CDR1 is SEHNR and CDR2 FQNEAQ (reference sequence). The CDR3 spans 13 residues. This chain's CDR3 is CASRWEGDTEAFF. The CDR3 DNA reads TGTGCCAGCAGGTGGGAGGGGGATACTGAAGCTTTCTTT.

The CDR3 reads CASSAVPAGEYEQYF. CDR3 nucleotides: TGTGCCAGCAGCGCCGTCCCAGCGGGAGAGTACGAGCAGTACTTC. The chain couples TRBV7-2 to TRBJ2-7, with TRBD2 identical over 8 bases. CDR3 length: 15 residues. V dropped 5 bases and J dropped 4; count of bases not matched to a gene: 10. Germline V gene sequence: CDR1 SGHTA, CDR2 FQGNSA.

The genes are TRBV28 and TRBJ1-3; D call uncertain. This CDR3 spans 13 amino acids. The germline CDR1 and CDR2 sequences are MDHEN and SYDVKM. Trimming removed 7 bases at V and 1 base at J, with 8 bases between. The CDR3 sequence: CASTRGSGNTIYF. For the CDR3, the DNA is TGTGCCAGCACGAGAGGTTCTGGAAACACCATATATTTT.

The chain has TRBV7-9 and TRBJ1-1; a weak D match, TRBD1 (5 bases). CDR3 length equals 13 residues. V dropped 3 bases and J dropped 2 bases, with 7 bases sitting between them. Germline CDR1 is SEHNR and CDR2 is FQNEAQ (reference sequence). The CDR3 DNA follows: TGTGCCAGCAGCTTTGACAGTAACACTGAAGCTTTCTTT. Residues: CASSFDSNTEAFF.

The rearrangement links TRBV5-4 to TRBJ2-1; 7 positions agree with TRBD2. This CDR3 region has 13 residues. Germline CDR1 and CDR2: SGHNT and YYREEE (reference sequence). V dropped 0 bases and J dropped 15; count of bases not matched to a gene: 9. The DNA of the CDR3 is TGTGCCAGCAGCTTGGATAGAGGCGGGAGTGGGTTCTTC. Its translation: CASSLDRGGSGFF.

The V call is TRBV4-3, the J call TRBJ1-2, with 9 bases matching TRBD1. The CDR3 totals 15 residues. V lost 4 bases, J lost 4 bases, and 7 bases stayed unmatched. Germline V lookup: CDR1 LGHNA, CDR2 YSLEER. CDR3 protein: CASSRIGGQGYGYTF. CDR3 in DNA: TGCGCCAGCAGCCGAATAGGGGGACAGGGCTATGGCTACACCTTC.

The chain carries TRBV24-1 and TRBJ1-1; no clear D gene. CDR1 and CDR2 (germline): KGHDR, SFDVKD. The CDR3 extends over 12 amino acids. V was pared by 4 bases and J by 1 base, with 3 bases between. DNA for the CDR3: TGTGCCACCAGTGACTGGAACACTGAAGCTTTCTTT. This encodes CATSDWNTEAFF.

The rearrangement joins TRBV5-1 to TRBJ1-2, with D unclear. Germline V lookup: CDR1 SGHRS, CDR2 YFSETQ. Trimming took 3 bases from V and 7 from J, leaving 7 bases between them. This CDR3 region has 11 residues. This CDR3 is CASSSTFGYTF. CDR3 nucleotides: TGCGCCAGCAGCTCGACATTTGGCTACACCTTC.

The rearrangement uses TRBV4-2 and TRBJ2-3; the match to TRBD2 covers 15 bases. Germline assignment: CDR1 LGHNA and CDR2 YNFKEQ. Trimming took 4 bases from V and 1 from J; bases not matched to a gene: 3. CDR3 length: 17 amino acids. DNA for the CDR3: TGTGCCAGCAGCCTGGGACTAGCGGGAGGTGGCACAGATACGCAGTATTTT. This codes for CASSLGLAGGGTDTQYF.